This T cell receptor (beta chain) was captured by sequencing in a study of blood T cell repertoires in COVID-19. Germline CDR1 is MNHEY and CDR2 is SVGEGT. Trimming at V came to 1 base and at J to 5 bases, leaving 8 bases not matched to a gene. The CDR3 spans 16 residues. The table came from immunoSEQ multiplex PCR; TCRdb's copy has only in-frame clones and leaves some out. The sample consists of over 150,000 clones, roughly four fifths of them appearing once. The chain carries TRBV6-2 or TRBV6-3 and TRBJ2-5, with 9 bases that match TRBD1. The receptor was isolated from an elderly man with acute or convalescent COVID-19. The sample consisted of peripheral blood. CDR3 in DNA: TGTGCCAGCAGTTACTTTCCGGGACAGGGACCTGAGACCCAGTACTTC. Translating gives CASSYFPGQGPETQYF.